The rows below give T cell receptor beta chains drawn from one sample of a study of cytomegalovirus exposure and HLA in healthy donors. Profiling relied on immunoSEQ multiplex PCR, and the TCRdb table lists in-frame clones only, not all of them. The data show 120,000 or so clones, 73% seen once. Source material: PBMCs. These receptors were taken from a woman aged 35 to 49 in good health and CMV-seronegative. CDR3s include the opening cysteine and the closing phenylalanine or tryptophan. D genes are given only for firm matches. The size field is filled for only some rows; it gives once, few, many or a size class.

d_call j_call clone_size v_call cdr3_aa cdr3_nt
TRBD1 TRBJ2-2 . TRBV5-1 CASRQGVNTGELFF TGCGCCAGTAGACAGGGTGTGAACACCGGGGAGCTGTTTTTT
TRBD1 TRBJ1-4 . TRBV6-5 CASSIQGASEKLFF TGTGCCAGCAGCATACAGGGGGCTAGTGAAAAACTGTTTTTT
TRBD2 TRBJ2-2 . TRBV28 CASSLSGAQNTGELFF TGTGCCAGCAGCCTTAGCGGGGCTCAGAACACCGGGGAGCTGTTTTTT
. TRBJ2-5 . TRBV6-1 CASSEPGAVENQETQYF TGTGCCAGCAGTGAACCGGGAGCAGTCGAAAACCAAGAGACCCAGTACTTC
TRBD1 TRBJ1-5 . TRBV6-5 CASGQVRGNQPQHF TGTGCCAGCGGACAGGTTCGCGGCAATCAGCCCCAGCATTTT
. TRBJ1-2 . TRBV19 CASNPGGLYNYGYTF TGTGCCAGTAACCCGGGGGGCCTTTACAACTATGGCTACACCTTC
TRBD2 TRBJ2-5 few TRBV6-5 CASSYGVAGKQETQYF TGTGCCAGCAGTTACGGGGTAGCGGGGAAGCAAGAGACCCAGTACTTC
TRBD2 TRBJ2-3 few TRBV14 CASSHFLRGGPADTQYF TGTGCCAGCAGCCACTTTTTGCGGGGGGGCCCAGCGGATACGCAGTATTTT
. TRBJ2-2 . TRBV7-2 CASSLNRGGGNTGELFF TGTGCCAGCAGCTTGAATCGAGGGGGGGGGAACACCGGGGAGCTGTTTTTT
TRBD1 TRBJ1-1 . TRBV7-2 CASSSRGSYTEAFF TGTGCCAGCAGCTCCAGGGGGTCGTACACTGAAGCTTTCTTT
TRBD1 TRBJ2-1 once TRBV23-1 CASSQLGQALYNEQFF TGCGCCAGCAGTCAATTAGGACAGGCACTCTACAATGAGCAGTTCTTC
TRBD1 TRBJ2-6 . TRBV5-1 CASSSDRAAGANVLTF TGCGCCAGCAGCTCGGACAGGGCGGCTGGGGCCAACGTCCTGACTTTC
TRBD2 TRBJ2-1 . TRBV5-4 CASSLVSGLVTEQFF TGTGCCAGCAGCTTGGTTTCGGGACTAGTGACTGAGCAGTTCTTC
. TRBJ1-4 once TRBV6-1 CASSRLGGGEKLFF TGTGCCAGCAGTCGCCTCGGCGGAGGGGAAAAACTGTTTTTT
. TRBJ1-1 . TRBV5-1 CASSSEPARSTEAFF TGCGCCAGCAGCTCGGAACCCGCCCGGAGCACTGAAGCTTTCTTT
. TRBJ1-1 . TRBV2 CASSLTTVGSGAFF TGTGCCAGCAGTCTGACGACCGTGGGGAGTGGAGCTTTCTTT
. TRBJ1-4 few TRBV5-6 CASSFNLVAEKLFF TGTGCCAGCAGCTTTAATTTGGTCGCGGAAAAACTGTTTTTT
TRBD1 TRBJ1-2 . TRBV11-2 CASSGTQGDYGYTF TGTGCCAGCAGCGGAACTCAGGGGGACTATGGCTACACCTTC
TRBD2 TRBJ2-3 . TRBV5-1 CASSATSAADTQYF TGCGCCAGCAGCGCCACTAGCGCGGCAGATACGCAGTATTTT
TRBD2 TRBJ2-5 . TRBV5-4 CASSGKDRGGLRETQYF TGTGCCAGCAGCGGGAAGGATCGGGGGGGCCTAAGAGAGACCCAGTACTTC
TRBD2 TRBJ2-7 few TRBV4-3 CASSQGLAGGETLYF TGCGCCAGCAGCCAGGGATTAGCGGGGGGGGAGACTCTGTACTTC
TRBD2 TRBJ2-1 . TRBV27 CASSLLSAGEKQFF TGTGCCAGCAGTTTACTTTCAGCGGGAGAGAAGCAGTTCTTC
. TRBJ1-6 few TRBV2 CASRQQSSYNSPLHF TGTGCCAGCAGACAGCAATCCTCCTATAATTCACCCCTCCACTTT
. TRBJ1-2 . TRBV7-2 CASSSTGPPYGYTF TGTGCCAGCAGCTCTACAGGGCCCCCCTATGGCTACACCTTC
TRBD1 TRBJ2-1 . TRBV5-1 CASTATGAYNEQFF TGCGCCAGCACCGCGACAGGGGCGTACAATGAGCAGTTCTTC
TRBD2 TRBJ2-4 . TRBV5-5 CASSIAAGGDIQYF TGTGCCAGCAGCATCGCAGCGGGAGGCGACATTCAGTACTTC
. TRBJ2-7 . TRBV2 CASQVAYEQYF TGTGCCAGCCAGGTAGCCTACGAGCAGTACTTC
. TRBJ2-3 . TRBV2 CASSAGTARDTQYF TGTGCCAGCAGTGCTGGAACAGCACGAGATACGCAGTATTTT
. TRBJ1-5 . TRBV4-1 CASSQEYGFSNQPQHF TGCGCCAGCAGCCAAGAGTACGGTTTTAGCAATCAGCCCCAGCATTTT
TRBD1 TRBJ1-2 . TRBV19 CASRPGQGVFSGYTF TGTGCCAGTAGGCCCGGACAGGGAGTCTTCTCTGGCTACACCTTC
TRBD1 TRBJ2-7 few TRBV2 CASKGTASSYEQYF TGTGCCAGCAAAGGGACAGCCAGCTCCTACGAGCAGTACTTC
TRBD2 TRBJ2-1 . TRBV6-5 CASRTLAGGPNEQFF TGTGCCAGCAGGACCCTAGCGGGAGGGCCCAATGAGCAGTTCTTC
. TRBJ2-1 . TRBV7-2 CASQQGYNEQFF TGTGCCAGCCAACAGGGCTACAATGAGCAGTTCTTC
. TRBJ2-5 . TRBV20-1 CSRRVGETQYF TGCAGTAGGAGGGTTGGGGAGACCCAGTACTTC
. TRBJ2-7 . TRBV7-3 CASSSEAGYSYEQYF TGTGCCAGCAGCTCCGAGGCAGGGTACTCCTACGAGCAGTACTTC